This T cell receptor (beta chain) was recovered during a study of cytomegalovirus exposure and HLA in healthy donors. A word on this clone: Its antigen is not known.

Germline-derived CDR1 and CDR2 are SGHAT and FQNNGV. V lost 5 bases and J lost 5, with 16 bases in between. This CDR3 is built from 15 residues. Every donor was a healthy person donating bone marrow. Primers: 60 Vbeta forward and 13 Jbeta reverse. The table came from immunoSEQ multiplex PCR; TCRdb's copy has only in-frame clones and leaves some out. Altogether about 130,000 clones are present, approximately 80% being singletons, with the ten largest covering 3.6%. Study-wide results and limits: 15,000 to 20,000 TCR beta sequences were associated with HLA alleles at 0.05 false discovery rate in a later analysis.

The TCR was taken from a man aged 35 to 55 in good health and CMV-seronegative. The source material was PBMCs. The chain joins TRBV11-2 to TRBJ2-1; D is possibly TRBD2 (6 bases). CDR3 in DNA: TGTGCCAGCAGCAAGCGGGCCAGTGGCCACAATGAGCAGTTCTTC. It yields the protein CASSKRASGHNEQFF.